The clone carrying this T cell receptor beta chain turned up a few times. Its antigen is currently unknown. An end of the junction does not agree with germline; a read error may underlie this. TCRdb independently ran MiXCR on the 5' RACE reads; one entry per CDR3 protein. The table has about 540,000 distinct CDR3 sequences, roughly 12% seen once. The CDR3 loop spans 14 amino acids. This entry comes from a study of CD8 T cells in ankylosing spondylitis. Study-wide points: What seemed typical of ankylosing spondylitis blood was a TCR beta motif built from several highly homologous variants.

Sequenced sample: blood, either unsorted or a sorted T cell fraction (not recorded which). The J gene is TRBJ2-1, the V gene TRBV12-3 or TRBV12-4; 10 bases line up with TRBD2. This sequence was found in a male donor with ankylosing spondylitis. Here the CDR3 reads CASSLAGVFNEQFF. The CDR3 nucleotides are TGTGCCAGCAGTCTAGCGGGAGTCTTCAATGAGCAGTTCTTC.